The clone carrying this T cell receptor (beta chain) has ten or more counts. Its antigen is currently unknown. The read halts 3 residues ahead of the CDR3 end, with the missing end drawn from the germline J gene. Sequencing input was equivalent genomic DNA from CVID and controls. Data came from immunoSEQ multiplex PCR; TCRdb stores just in-frame clones and leaves some out. In total the sample includes roughly 52,000 clones, none of them seen once. The data stem from a study of T cell clonality in common variable immunodeficiency. Findings and limits, study-wide: Compared with controls, CVID subjects had fewer shared TCRbeta clones. TCRbeta clonality was increased in CVID versus healthy controls.

CDR1 is SGHNT, CDR2 YENEEA, per germline. With 5 bases removed from V and 8 bases from J, the gap between germline ends came to 7 bases. The CDR3 loop spans 11 amino acids. V and J are TRBV11-3 and TRBJ2-1; tentative D call: TRBD1 (5 bases). The source material was peripheral blood mononuclear cells. This receptor was identified in a person aged 18-69 years in good health. The DNA read from the CDR3 is TGTGCCAGCAGCATACAGGATGAG. Amino acid sequence: CASSIQDE. The full CDR3 reads CASSIQDEQFF.